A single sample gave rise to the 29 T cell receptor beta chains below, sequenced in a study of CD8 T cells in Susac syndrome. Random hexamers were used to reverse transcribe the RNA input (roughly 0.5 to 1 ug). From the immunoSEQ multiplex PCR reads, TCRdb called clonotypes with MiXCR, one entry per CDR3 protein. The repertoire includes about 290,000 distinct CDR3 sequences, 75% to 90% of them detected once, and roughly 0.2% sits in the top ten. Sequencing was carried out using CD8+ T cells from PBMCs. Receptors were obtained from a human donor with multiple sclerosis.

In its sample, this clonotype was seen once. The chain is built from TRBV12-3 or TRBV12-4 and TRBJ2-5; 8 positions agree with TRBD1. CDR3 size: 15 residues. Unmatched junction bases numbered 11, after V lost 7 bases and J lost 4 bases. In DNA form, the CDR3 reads TGTGCCAGCACCCCAGGGACCACAGGGGGAGAGACCCAGTACTTC. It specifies CASTPGTTGGETQYF.

For the CDR3, the DNA is TGCGCCAGCAGCCAAGACCAGAACACCGGGGAGCTGTTTTTT. As protein: CASSQDQNTGELFF. The chain joins TRBV4-1 to TRBJ2-2, with D uncertain. The CDR3 is 14 amino acids. Trimming cost V 0 bases and J 1 base, with 3 bases left between them. CDR1 and CDR2 from the germline V gene are MGHRA and YSYEKL.

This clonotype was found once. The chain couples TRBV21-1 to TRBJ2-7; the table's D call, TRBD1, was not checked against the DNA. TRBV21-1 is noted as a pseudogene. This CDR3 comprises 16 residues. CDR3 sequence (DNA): TGTGCCAGCAGCAACCCGAGCGGGGCAGGGGGAGGCGAGCAGTACTTC. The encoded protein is CASSNPSGAGGGEQYF.

This chain's CDR3 is CASSPNRGGSRSGTGELFF. DNA of the CDR3: TGTGCCAGCAGCCCAAATCGGGGCGGGAGCCGTTCGGGCACCGGGGAGCTGTTTTTT. The chain has TRBV7-8 and TRBJ2-2, with 7 nucleotides matching TRBD2. CDR1 SGHVS and CDR2 FQNEAQ come from the germline V gene. The junction had 19 bases not matched to a gene; V was cut back by 5 bases and J by 4 bases. The CDR3 length is 19 residues.

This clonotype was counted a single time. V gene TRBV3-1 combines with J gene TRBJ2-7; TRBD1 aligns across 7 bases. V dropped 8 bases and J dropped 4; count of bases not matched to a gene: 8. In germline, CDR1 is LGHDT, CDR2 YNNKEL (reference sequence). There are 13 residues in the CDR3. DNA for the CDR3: TGTGCCAGCCGGGGACAGCGTTCTTACGAGCAGTACTTC. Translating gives CASRGQRSYEQYF.

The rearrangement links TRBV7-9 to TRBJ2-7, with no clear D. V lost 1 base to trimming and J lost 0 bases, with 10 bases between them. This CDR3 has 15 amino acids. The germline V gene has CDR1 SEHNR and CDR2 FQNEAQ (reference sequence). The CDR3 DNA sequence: TGTGCCAGCAGCTTAGTCCTTGGGTACTCCTACGAGCAGTACTTC. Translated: CASSLVLGYSYEQYF.

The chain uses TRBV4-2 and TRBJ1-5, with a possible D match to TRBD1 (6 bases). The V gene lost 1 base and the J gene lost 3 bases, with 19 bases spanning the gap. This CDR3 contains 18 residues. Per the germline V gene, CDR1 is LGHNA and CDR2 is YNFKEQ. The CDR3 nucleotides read TGTGCCAGCAGCCAAGGCTTAGAGGGGGGGTCGCCCAATCAGCCCCAGCATTTT. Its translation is CASSQGLEGGSPNQPQHF.

In DNA form, the CDR3 reads TGTGCCAGCAGCGGAGCTGACAGGGGTATGAACACTGAAGCTTTCTTT. Amino acid sequence: CASSGADRGMNTEAFF. The chain is built from TRBV9 and TRBJ1-1; 8 bases align to TRBD1. The CDR3 covers 16 residues. V shed 3 bases, J shed 0 bases, and the junction held 7 bases outside the gene matches. Per the germline V gene, CDR1 is SGDLS and CDR2 is YYNGEE.

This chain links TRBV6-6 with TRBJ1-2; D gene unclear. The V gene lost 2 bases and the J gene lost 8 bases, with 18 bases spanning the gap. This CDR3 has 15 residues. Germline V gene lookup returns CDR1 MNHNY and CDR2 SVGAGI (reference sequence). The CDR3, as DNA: TGTGCCAGCAGTTACGCCAAGGACTTGATTTGGGGCTACACCTTC. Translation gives CASSYAKDLIWGYTF.

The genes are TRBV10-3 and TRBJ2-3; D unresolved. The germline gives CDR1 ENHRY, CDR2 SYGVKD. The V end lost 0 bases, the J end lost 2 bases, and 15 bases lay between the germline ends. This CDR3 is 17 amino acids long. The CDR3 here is CAISESADGHPTDTQYF. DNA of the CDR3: TGTGCCATCAGTGAGTCTGCCGATGGGCACCCCACAGATACGCAGTATTTT.

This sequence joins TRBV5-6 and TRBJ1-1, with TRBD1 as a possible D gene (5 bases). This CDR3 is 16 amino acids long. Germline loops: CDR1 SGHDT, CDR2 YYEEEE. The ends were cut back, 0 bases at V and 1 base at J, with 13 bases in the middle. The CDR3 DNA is TGTGCCAGCAGCTTGGCCCGAGGGGCTTGGAACACTGAAGCTTTCTTT. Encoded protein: CASSLARGAWNTEAFF.

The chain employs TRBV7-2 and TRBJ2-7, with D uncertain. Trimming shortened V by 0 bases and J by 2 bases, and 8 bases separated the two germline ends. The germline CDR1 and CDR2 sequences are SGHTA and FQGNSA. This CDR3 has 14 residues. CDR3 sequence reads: CASSLATAAYEQYF. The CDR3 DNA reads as TGTGCCAGCAGCTTAGCTACGGCGGCCTACGAGCAGTACTTC. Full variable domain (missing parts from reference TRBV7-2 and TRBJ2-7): GAGVSQSPSNKVTEKGKDVELRCDPISGHTALYWYRQSLGQGLEFLIYFQGNSAPDKSGLPSDRFSAERTGGSVSTLTIQRTQQEDSAVYLCASSLATAAYEQYFGPGTRLTVT.

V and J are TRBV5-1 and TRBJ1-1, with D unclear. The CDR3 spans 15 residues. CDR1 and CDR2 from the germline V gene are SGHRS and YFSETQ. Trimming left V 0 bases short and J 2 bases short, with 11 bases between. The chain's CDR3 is CASSLVSHLNTEAFF. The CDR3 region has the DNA TGCGCCAGCAGCTTGGTATCACACCTAAACACTGAAGCTTTCTTT.

As DNA, the CDR3 is TGTGCCTGGAGCATCACCGGGCTACACAATCAGCCCCAGCATTTT. Translating gives CAWSITGLHNQPQHF. The chain combines TRBV30 with TRBJ1-5; no firm D call. The CDR3 covers 15 residues. Germline CDR1 GTSNPN, CDR2 SVGIG (reference sequence). The germline V and J ends were trimmed by 3 bases and 3 bases, with 15 bases remaining between them.

The CDR3 DNA sequence: TGTGCCAGCAGTTCTCTAGCGGGAGTCGCCACCGGGGAGCTGTTTTTT. Its translation is CASSSLAGVATGELFF. V and J are TRBV28 and TRBJ2-2, with 10 bases fitting TRBD2. Per germline, CDR1 MDHEN and CDR2 SYDVKM. CDR3 length: 16 residues. J gave up 4 bases and V 4 bases, and 6 bases lay outside the gene matches.

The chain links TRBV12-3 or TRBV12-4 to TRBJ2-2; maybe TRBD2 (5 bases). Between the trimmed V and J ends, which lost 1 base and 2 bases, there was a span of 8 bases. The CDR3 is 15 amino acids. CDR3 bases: TGTGCCAGCAGTTTAGACGGGAAAAACACCGGGGAGCTGTTTTTT. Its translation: CASSLDGKNTGELFF.

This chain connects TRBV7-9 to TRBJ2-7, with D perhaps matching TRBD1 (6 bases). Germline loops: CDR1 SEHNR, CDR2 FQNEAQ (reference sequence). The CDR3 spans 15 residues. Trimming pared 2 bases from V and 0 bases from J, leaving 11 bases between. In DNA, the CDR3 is TGTGCCAGCAGCTTACTAGGACAGATCTCCTACGAGCAGTACTTC. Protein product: CASSLLGQISYEQYF.

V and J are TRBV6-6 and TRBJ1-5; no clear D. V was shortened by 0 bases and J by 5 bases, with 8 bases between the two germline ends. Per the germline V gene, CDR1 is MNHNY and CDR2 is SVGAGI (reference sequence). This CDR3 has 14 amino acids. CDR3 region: CASSYSGPDQPQHF. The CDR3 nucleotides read TGTGCCAGCAGTTACTCGGGTCCTGATCAGCCCCAGCATTTT.

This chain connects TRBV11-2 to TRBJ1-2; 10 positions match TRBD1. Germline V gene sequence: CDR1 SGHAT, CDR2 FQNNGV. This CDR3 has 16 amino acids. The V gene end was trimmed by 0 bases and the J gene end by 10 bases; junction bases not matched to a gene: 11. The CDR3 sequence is CASSLEMGTGAVDYTF. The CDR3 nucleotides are TGTGCCAGCAGCTTAGAAATGGGGACAGGGGCAGTGGACTACACCTTC.

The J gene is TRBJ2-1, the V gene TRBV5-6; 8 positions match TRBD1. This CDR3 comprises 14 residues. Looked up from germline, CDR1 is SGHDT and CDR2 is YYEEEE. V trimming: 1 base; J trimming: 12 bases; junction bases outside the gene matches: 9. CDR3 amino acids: CASSLRDRPAGQFF. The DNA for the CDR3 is TGTGCCAGCAGCTTGCGGGACAGGCCAGCAGGGCAGTTCTTC.

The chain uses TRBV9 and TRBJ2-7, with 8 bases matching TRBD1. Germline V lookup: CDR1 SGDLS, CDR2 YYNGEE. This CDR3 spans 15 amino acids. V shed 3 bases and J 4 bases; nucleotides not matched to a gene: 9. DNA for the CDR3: TGTGCCAGCAGCGCCAGTCAGGGGGCTTTATACGAGCAGTACTTC. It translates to CASSASQGALYEQYF.

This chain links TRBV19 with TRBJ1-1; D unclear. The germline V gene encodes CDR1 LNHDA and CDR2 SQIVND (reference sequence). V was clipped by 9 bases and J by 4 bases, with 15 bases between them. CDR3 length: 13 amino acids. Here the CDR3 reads CASGLGWATEAFF. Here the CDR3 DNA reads TGTGCCAGCGGGCTGGGGTGGGCCACTGAAGCTTTCTTT.

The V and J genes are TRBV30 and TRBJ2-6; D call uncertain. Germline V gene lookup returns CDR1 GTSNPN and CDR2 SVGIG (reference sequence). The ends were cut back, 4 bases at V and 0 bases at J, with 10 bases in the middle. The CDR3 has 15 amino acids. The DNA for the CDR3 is TGTGCCTGGACGGACCTCAGCTCTGGGGCCAACGTCCTGACTTTC. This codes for CAWTDLSSGANVLTF.

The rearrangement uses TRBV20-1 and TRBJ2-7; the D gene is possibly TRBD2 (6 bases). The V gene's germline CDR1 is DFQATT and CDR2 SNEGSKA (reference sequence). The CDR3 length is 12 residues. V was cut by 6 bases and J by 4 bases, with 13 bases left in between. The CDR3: CSAPLREYEQYF. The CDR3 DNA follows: TGCAGTGCCCCCCTGCGGGAATACGAGCAGTACTTC.

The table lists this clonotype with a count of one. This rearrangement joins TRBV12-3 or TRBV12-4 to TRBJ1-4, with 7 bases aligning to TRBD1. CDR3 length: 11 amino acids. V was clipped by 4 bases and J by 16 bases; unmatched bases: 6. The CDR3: CASSSGQYKFF. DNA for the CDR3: TGTGCCAGCAGTTCGGGACAGTATAAGTTTTTT.

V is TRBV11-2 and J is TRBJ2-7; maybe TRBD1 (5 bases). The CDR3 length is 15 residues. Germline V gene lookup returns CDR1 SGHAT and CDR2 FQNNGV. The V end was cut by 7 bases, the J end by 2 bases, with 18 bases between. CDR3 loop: CASNTGVGLPYEQYF. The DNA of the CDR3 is TGTGCCAGCAATACAGGAGTAGGCTTGCCCTACGAGCAGTACTTC. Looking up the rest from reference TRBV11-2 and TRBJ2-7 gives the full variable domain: EAGVAQSPRYKIIEKRQSVAFWCNPISGHATLYWYQQILGQGPKLLIQFQNNGVVDDSQLPKDRFSAERLKGVDSTLKIQPAKLEDSAVYLCASNTGVGLPYEQYFGPGTRLTVT.

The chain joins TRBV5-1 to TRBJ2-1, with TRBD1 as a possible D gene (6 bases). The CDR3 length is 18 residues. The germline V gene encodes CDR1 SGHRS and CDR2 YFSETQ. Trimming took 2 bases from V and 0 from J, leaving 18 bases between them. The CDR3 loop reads CASSFNPTGHLSYNEQFF. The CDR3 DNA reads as TGCGCCAGCAGCTTCAACCCAACGGGACATCTCTCCTACAATGAGCAGTTCTTC.

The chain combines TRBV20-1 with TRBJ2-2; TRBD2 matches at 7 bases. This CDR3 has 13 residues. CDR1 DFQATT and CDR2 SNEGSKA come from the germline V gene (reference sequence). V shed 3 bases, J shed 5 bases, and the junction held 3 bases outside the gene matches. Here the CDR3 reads CSASGGLTGELFF. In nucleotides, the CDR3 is TGCAGTGCTAGCGGGGGGTTGACCGGGGAGCTGTTTTTT.

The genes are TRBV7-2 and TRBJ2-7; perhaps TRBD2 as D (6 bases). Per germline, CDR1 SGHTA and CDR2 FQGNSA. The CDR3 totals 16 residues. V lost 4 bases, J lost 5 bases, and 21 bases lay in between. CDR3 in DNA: TGTGCCAGCAGCTCGTACGGGACTTCAGAAAGAAACGAGCAGTACTTC. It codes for CASSSYGTSERNEQYF.